The T cell receptor beta chain under discussion was sequenced for a study of T cells in Graves' hyperthyroidism and ophthalmopathy. The CDR3 loop spans 16 amino acids. Germline CDR1 is SNHLY and CDR2 is FYNNEI. The germline V and J ends were trimmed by 3 bases and 0 bases, with 15 bases remaining between them. This clonotype was detected ten times or more. RNA transcripts were the template for amplifying TCR beta CDR3 regions. The TCR CDR3 first-round RT-PCR relied on the HTBI primer set. TCRdb recomputed calls from the multiplex PCR reads with MiXCR, one row per CDR3 protein. In the table there are around 610,000 distinct CDR3 sequences, roughly 15% of which are singletons. Isolation of PBMCs was performed on around 10 ml fresh peripheral blood.

Sequenced: blood. The sequence derives from a woman in her thirties or forties with Graves' ophthalmopathy. The rearrangement uses TRBV2 and TRBJ2-7; unclear D gene. The CDR3 DNA follows: TGTGCCAGCAGTGATTGGGTTTTCGACCGCTCCTACGAGCAGTACTTC. Protein sequence: CASSDWVFDRSYEQYF.